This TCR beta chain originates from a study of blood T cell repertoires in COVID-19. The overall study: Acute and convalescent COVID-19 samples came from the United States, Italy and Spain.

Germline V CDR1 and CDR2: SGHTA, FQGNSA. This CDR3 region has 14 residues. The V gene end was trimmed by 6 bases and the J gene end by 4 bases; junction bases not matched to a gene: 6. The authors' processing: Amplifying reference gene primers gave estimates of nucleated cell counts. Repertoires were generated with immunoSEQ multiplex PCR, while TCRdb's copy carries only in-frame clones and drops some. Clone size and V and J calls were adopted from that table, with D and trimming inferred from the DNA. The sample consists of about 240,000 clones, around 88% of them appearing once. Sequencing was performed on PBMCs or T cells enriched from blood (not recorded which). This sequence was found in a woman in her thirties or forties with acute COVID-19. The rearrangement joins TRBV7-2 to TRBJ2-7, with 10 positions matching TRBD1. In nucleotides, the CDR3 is TGTGCCAGCAGACTGACAGGGGGCCGGTACGAGCAGTACTTC. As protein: CASRLTGGRYEQYF.